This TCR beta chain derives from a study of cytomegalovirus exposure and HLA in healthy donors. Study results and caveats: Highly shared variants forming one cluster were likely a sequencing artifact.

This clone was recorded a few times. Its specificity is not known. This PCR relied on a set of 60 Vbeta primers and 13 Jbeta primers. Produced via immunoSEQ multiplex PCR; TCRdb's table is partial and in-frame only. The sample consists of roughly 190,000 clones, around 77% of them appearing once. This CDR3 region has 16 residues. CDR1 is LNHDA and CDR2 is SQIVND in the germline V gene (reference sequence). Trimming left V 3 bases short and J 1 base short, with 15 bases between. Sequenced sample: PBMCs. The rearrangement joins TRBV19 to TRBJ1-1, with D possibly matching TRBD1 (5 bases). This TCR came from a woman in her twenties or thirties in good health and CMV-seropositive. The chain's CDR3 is CASSIRSAGQNTEAFF. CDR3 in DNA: TGTGCCAGTAGTATTCGGTCGGCAGGGCAGAACACTGAAGCTTTCTTT.